The 10 T cell receptor beta chains listed next were all sequenced from one sample in a study of control samples from healthy donors and cancer patients. Generated by immunoSEQ multiplex PCR, the TCRdb table keeps only in-frame clones and is missing some. This table has 40,000 to 55,000 clones, under 95% appearing once. The source material was PBMCs. All receptors derive from a woman aged 40 to 49 with head and neck cancer.

V and J are TRBV28 and TRBJ2-1; 14 positions match TRBD2. J lost 4 bases, V lost 6 bases, and 11 bases had no gene match. The CDR3 has 18 residues. Germline CDR1 is MDHEN and CDR2 is SYDVKM. The CDR3 nucleotides read TGTGCCAGCAGACCCACCGGGACTAGCGGGAGTTGGTACAATGAGCAGTTCTTC. Residues: CASRPTGTSGSWYNEQFF.

This rearrangement joins TRBV19 to TRBJ1-6; 9 nucleotides align to TRBD1. J lost 9 bases, V lost 4 bases, and 7 bases had no gene match. This CDR3 contains 15 residues. The germline gives CDR1 LNHDA, CDR2 SQIVND (reference sequence). This CDR3 reads CASSTSRTGVSPLHF. The CDR3 region has the DNA TGTGCCAGTAGTACCTCTCGGACAGGGGTTTCACCCCTCCACTTT.

The V and J genes are TRBV30 and TRBJ2-5, with TRBD1 matching 8 bases. Trimming removed 4 bases from V and 4 bases from J; junction bases left unmatched: 11. The CDR3 sequence is 15 residues long. In germline, CDR1 is GTSNPN, CDR2 SVGIG (reference sequence). The CDR3 region is CAWKLGQGGLETQYF. CDR3 in DNA: TGTGCCTGGAAACTCGGACAGGGCGGGTTAGAGACCCAGTACTTC.

This rearrangement joins TRBV24-1 to TRBJ2-4; D call uncertain. Germline-derived CDR1 and CDR2 are KGHDR and SFDVKD. Trimming removed 4 bases from V and 5 bases from J, with 5 bases in between. The CDR3 is made up of 12 amino acids. The CDR3 loop reads CATSDRENIQYF. The CDR3 nucleotides read TGTGCCACCAGTGACCGAGAAAACATTCAGTACTTC.

This chain links TRBV6-1 with TRBJ1-2; D is unclear. Germline-derived CDR1 and CDR2 are MNHNS and SASEGT. The CDR3 contains 13 residues. The V end was cut by 1 base, the J end by 4 bases, with 7 bases between. This CDR3 is CASSEGLLYGYTF. The CDR3 coding sequence is TGTGCCAGCAGTGAAGGGCTACTCTATGGCTACACCTTC.

The chain couples TRBV6-5 to TRBJ2-1; 8 nucleotides line up with TRBD1. Germline V lookup: CDR1 MNHEY, CDR2 SVGAGI. The CDR3 is 12 amino acids. Unmatched junction bases numbered 5, after V lost 10 bases and J lost 6 bases. The CDR3 spells CATRGPANEQFF. The CDR3 bases are TGTGCCACCAGGGGGCCAGCCAATGAGCAGTTCTTC.

The CDR3 spells CASSPPHRNYGYTF. In DNA form, the CDR3 reads TGTGCCAGCAGCCCGCCACATAGGAACTATGGCTACACCTTC. This rearrangement joins TRBV3-1 (or the pseudogene TRBV3-2) to TRBJ1-2; no definite D call. Trimming took off 4 bases at V and 2 bases at J, with 11 bases between the two ends. Germline lookup yields CDR1 LGHDT and CDR2 YNNKEL (reference sequence). The CDR3 is 14 residues long.

This chain links TRBV3-1 (or the pseudogene TRBV3-2) with TRBJ1-1; D ambiguous. Germline loops: CDR1 LGHDT, CDR2 YNNKEL (reference sequence). This CDR3 is 14 amino acids long. Deletions cut 4 bases from V and 0 bases from J, with 9 bases between. In nucleotides, the CDR3 is TGTGCCAGCAGCCTCCTAGGGCTGAACACTGAAGCTTTCTTT. Encoded protein: CASSLLGLNTEAFF.

V gene TRBV7-3 combines with J gene TRBJ1-1; D unresolved. CDR1 is SGHTA, CDR2 FQGTGA, per germline. CDR3 length: 14 amino acids. Deletions cut 1 base from V and 11 bases from J, with 17 bases between. This CDR3 reads CASSLIKGTRNAFF. CDR3 nucleotide sequence: TGTGCCAGCAGCTTAATTAAAGGTACAAGGAATGCTTTCTTT.

The genes are TRBV5-1 and TRBJ2-7, with 7 bases lining up with TRBD1. The junction had 2 bases not matched to a gene; V was cut back by 0 bases and J by 5 bases. This CDR3 comprises 13 residues. Germline V gene lookup returns CDR1 SGHRS and CDR2 YFSETQ. This CDR3 reads CASSLGQGDEQYF. CDR3 DNA: TGCGCCAGCAGCTTGGGACAGGGCGACGAGCAGTACTTC.